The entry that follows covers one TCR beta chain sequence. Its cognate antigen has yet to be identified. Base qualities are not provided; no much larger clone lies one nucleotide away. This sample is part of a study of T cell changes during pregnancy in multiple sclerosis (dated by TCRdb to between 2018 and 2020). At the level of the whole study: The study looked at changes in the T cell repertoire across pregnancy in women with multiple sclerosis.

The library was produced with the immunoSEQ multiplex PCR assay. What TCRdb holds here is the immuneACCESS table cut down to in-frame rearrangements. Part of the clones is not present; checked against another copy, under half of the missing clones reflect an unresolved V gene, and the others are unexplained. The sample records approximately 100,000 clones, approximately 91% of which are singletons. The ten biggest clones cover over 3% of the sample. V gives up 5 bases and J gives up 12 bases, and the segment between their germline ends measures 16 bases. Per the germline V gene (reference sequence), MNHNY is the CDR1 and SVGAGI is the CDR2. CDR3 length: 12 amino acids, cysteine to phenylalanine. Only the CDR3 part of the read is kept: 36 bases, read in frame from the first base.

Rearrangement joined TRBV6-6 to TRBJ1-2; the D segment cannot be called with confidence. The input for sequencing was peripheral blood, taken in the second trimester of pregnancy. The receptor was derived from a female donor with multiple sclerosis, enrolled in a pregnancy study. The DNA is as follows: TGTGCCAGCAGTCCCGGTCCCGATGAGAACACCTTC. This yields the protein CASSPGPDENTF.